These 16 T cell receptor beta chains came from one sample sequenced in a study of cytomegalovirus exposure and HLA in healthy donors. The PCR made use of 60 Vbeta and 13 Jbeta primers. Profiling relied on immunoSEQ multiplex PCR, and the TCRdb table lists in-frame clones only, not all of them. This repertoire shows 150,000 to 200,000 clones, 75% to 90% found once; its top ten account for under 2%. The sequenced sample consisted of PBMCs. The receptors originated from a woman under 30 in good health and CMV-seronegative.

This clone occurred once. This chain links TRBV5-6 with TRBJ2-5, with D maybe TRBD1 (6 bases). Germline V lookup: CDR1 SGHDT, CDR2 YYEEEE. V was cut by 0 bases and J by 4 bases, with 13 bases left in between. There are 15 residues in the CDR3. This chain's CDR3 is CASSLVLGAGETQYF. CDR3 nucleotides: TGTGCCAGCAGCTTGGTGTTGGGGGCCGGAGAGACCCAGTACTTC.

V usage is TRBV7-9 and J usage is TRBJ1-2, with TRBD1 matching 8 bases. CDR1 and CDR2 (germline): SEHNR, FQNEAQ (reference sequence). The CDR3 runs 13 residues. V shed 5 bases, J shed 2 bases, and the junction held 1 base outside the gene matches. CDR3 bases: TGTGCCAGCAGCCGACAGGGGAACTATGGCTACACCTTC. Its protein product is CASSRQGNYGYTF.

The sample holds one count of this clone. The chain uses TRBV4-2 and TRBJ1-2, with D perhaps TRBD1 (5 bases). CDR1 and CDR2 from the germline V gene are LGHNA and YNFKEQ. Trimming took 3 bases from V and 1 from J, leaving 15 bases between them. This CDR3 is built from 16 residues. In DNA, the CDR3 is TGTGCCAGCAGCCAGGGAGGGACCGATTATAACTATGGCTACACCTTC. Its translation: CASSQGGTDYNYGYTF.

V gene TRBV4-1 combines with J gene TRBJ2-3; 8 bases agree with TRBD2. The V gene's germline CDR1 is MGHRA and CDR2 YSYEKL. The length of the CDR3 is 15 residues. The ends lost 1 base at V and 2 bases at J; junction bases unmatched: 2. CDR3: CASSQVAGSTDTQYF. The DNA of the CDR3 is TGCGCCAGCAGCCAAGTAGCGGGGTCCACAGATACGCAGTATTTT.

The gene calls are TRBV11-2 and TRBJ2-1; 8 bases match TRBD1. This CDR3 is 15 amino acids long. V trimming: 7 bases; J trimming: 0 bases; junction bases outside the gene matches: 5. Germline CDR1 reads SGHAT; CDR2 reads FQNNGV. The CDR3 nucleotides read TGTGCCAGCACCTACGACAGGGGCTCCTACAATGAGCAGTTCTTC. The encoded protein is CASTYDRGSYNEQFF.

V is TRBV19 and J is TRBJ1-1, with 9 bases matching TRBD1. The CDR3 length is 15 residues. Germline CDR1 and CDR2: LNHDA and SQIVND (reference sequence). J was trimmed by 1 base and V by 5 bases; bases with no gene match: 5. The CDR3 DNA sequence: TGTGCCAGTAGTCCAAGGACAGGGGAGAACACTGAAGCTTTCTTT. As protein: CASSPRTGENTEAFF.

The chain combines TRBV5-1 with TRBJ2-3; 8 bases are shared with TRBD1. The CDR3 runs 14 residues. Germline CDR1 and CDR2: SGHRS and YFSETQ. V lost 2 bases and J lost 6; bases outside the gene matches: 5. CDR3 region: CASSLDGTGDTQYF. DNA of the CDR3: TGCGCCAGCAGCTTAGACGGGACAGGTGATACGCAGTATTTT. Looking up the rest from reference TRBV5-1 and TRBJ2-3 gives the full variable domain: KAGVTQTPRYLIKTRGQQVTLSCSPISGHRSVSWYQQTPGQGLQFLFEYFSETQRNKGNFPGRFSGRQFSNSRSEMNVSTLELGDSALYLCASSLDGTGDTQYFGPGTRLTVL.

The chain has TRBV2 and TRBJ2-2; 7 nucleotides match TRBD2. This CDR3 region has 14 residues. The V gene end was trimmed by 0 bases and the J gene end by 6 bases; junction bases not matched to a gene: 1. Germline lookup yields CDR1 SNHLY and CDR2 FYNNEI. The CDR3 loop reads CASSEAGGAGELFF. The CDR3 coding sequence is TGTGCCAGCAGTGAAGCTGGGGGGGCCGGGGAGCTGTTTTTT.

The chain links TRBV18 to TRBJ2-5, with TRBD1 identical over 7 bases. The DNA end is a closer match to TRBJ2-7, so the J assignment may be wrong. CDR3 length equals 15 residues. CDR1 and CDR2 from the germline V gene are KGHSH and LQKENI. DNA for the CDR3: TGTGCCAGCTCACCAAGGCAGGGACAGAGCTACGAGCAGTACTTC. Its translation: CASSPRQGQSYEQYF.

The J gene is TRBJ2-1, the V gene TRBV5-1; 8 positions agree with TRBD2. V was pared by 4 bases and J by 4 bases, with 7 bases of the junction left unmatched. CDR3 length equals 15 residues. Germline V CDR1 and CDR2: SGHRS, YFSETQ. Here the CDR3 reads CASSPFAGGYNEQFF. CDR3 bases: TGCGCCAGCAGCCCTTTCGCGGGGGGTTACAATGAGCAGTTCTTC.

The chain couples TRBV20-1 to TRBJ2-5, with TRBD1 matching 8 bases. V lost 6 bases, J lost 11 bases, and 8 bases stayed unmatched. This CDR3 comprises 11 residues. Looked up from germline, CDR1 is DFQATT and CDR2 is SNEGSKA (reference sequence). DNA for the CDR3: TGCAGTGCAGGACAGGGTGTTGAGCAGTACTTC. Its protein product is CSAGQGVEQYF.

CDR3 DNA: TGTGCCAGCAGTTACCTTCAGGGGATGTCCTACGAGCAGTACTTC. Its translation is CASSYLQGMSYEQYF. The V and J genes are TRBV6-5 and TRBJ2-7; D might be TRBD1 (6 bases). V lost 2 bases and J lost 1, with 12 bases in between. CDR1 is MNHEY and CDR2 is SVGAGI in the germline V gene. The CDR3 is 15 residues long.

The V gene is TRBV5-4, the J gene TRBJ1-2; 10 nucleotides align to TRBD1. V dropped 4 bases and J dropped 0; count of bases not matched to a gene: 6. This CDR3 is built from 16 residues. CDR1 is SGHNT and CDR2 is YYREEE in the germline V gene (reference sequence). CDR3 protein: CASSPGDRGSNYGYTF. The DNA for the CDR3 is TGTGCCAGCAGCCCGGGGGACAGGGGATCTAACTATGGCTACACCTTC.

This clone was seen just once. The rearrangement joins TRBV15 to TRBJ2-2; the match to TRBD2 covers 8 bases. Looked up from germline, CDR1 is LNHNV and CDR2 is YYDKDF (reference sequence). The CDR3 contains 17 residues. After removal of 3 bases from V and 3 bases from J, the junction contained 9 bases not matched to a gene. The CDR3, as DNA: TGTGCCACCAGCAGGAACGGGGGGGTGAGGGACACCGGGGAGCTGTTTTTT. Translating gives CATSRNGGVRDTGELFF.

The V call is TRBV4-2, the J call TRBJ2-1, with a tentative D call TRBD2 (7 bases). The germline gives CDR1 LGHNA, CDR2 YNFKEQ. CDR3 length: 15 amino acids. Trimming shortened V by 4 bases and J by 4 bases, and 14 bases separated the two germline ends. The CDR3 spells CASSPGGARYNEQFF. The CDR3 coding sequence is TGTGCCAGCAGCCCGGGGGGCGCCCGGTACAATGAGCAGTTCTTC.

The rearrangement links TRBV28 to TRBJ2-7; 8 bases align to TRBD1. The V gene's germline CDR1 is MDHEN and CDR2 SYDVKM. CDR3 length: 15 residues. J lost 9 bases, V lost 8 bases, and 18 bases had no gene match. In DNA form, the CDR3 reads TGTGCCAGCCTAGGCCCGGGACAGGACACCGGAGGGCAGTACTTC. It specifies CASLGPGQDTGGQYF.